This entry lists 28 T cell receptor beta chains sequenced from one sample in a study of Graves' ophthalmopathy and Graves' hyperthyroidism (dated by TCRdb to the late 2010s). TCRdb records Illumina HiSeq 2000 as the sequencer. For repertoire sequencing, TCR beta CDR3 regions were amplified from RNA transcripts. The first round was an RT-PCR using HTBI primers with the Qiagen OneStep RT-PCR kit, and this first round was followed by a second-round multiplex PCR, then size selection and purification. The raw public reads went through TCRdb reprocessing: fastp at Q25, MiXCR clone calling, in-frame beta chains kept. Each entry is one CDR3 protein sequence, shown with its most common DNA and genes. The sample table shows 400,000 or so distinct CDR3 sequences, and roughly 14% are seen once. Approximately 7% of the sample lies in the top ten. The specimen was peripheral blood. The receptors derive from a young woman with stable Graves' hyperthyroidism. Donor details come from another sample of the same person, matched by shared clones.

This clonotype appeared many times. The V and J genes are TRBV9 and TRBJ2-7; tentative D call: TRBD1 (5 bases). V lost 4 bases to trimming and J lost 3 bases, with 11 bases between them. The V gene's germline CDR1 is SGDLS and CDR2 YYNGEE. The CDR3 has 13 amino acids. The CDR3 sequence is CASSPPGYYEQYF. For the CDR3, the DNA is TGTGCCAGCAGCCCTCCAGGGTACTACGAGCAGTACTTC.

At least ten counts were recorded for this clonotype. The chain couples TRBV4-1 to TRBJ1-2; D gene unclear. The CDR3 contains 16 residues. Germline CDR1 is MGHRA and CDR2 is YSYEKL. Trimming cost V 3 bases and J 4 bases, with 18 bases left between them. The CDR3 region has the DNA TGCGCCAGCAGCCAGAAAATCAAAGGGCCCAGCTATGGCTACACCTTC. Amino acid sequence: CASSQKIKGPSYGYTF.

This clonotype was recorded many times. J is TRBJ2-7 and V is TRBV29-1, with D perhaps given as TRBD1 or TRBD2 (5 bases each). Germline V CDR1 and CDR2: SQVTM, ANQGSEA. The V end lost 6 bases, the J end lost 3 bases, and 12 bases lay between the germline ends. The CDR3 runs 12 residues. The CDR3 loop is CSVRGAFYEQYF. DNA of the CDR3: TGCAGCGTCCGAGGGGCCTTCTACGAGCAGTACTTC.

This clonotype has at least ten counts. The chain couples TRBV7-9 to TRBJ2-7; D not resolved. Germline-derived CDR1 and CDR2 are SEHNR and FQNEAQ (reference sequence). Between the trimmed V and J ends, which lost 3 bases and 3 bases, there was a span of 6 bases. The CDR3 has 12 amino acids. CDR3 sequence (DNA): TGTGCCAGCAGCTTGAAGGTCTACGAGCAGTACTTC. It specifies CASSLKVYEQYF.

This clonotype showed up many times. The chain carries TRBV6-1 and TRBJ2-7; D is unclear. The germline CDR1 and CDR2 sequences are MNHNS and SASEGT. V dropped 1 base and J dropped 6 bases, with 10 bases sitting between them. This CDR3 spans 13 amino acids. CDR3 bases: TGTGCCAGCAGTGAAGAGCTGTTGGGCGAGCAGTACTTC. Translating it yields CASSEELLGEQYF.

This clonotype came up many times. V is TRBV7-9 and J is TRBJ2-5, with D possibly TRBD1 on 6 matching bases. The CDR3 is made up of 15 amino acids. Germline CDR1 and CDR2: SEHNR and FQNEAQ (reference sequence). Between the trimmed V and J ends, which lost 4 bases and 4 bases, there was a span of 16 bases. CDR3 amino acids: CASSYGTQDVETQYF. CDR3 nucleotides: TGTGCCAGCAGCTACGGGACACAGGACGTAGAGACCCAGTACTTC.

This clonotype has only a few counts. The rearrangement uses TRBV20-1 and TRBJ1-6, with a possible D match to TRBD1 (5 bases). Per germline, CDR1 DFQATT and CDR2 SNEGSKA (reference sequence). Trimming cost V 1 base and J 8 bases, with 12 bases left between them. The CDR3 spans 14 residues. The chain's CDR3 is CSARAIGDYSPLHF. CDR3 DNA: TGCAGTGCTAGAGCGATAGGGGATTATTCACCCCTCCACTTT.

This clonotype occurred once. Possible read error: a much larger clone is one base away. The chain links TRBV19 to TRBJ2-7; the D gene is possibly TRBD1 (6 bases). The CDR3 is made up of 14 amino acids. Germline lookup yields CDR1 LNHDA and CDR2 SQIVND (reference sequence). In DNA form, the CDR3 reads TGTGCCAGTAGTAGAGGGGGTTTAACCTACGAGCTGTACTTC. Its translation is CASSRGGLTYELYF.

This chain connects TRBV12-5 to TRBJ1-2; TRBD1 aligns across 9 bases. Trimming at V came to 7 bases and at J to 2 bases, leaving 11 bases not matched to a gene. CDR1 is LGHNT, CDR2 FRNRAP, per germline. This CDR3 is built from 16 residues. CDR3 residues: CASAFPRDRVNYGYTF. In DNA, the CDR3 is TGTGCTAGTGCTTTCCCCCGGGACAGGGTGAACTATGGCTACACCTTC.

The gene calls are TRBV12-5 and TRBJ1-1; a weak D match, TRBD1 (5 bases). This CDR3 is 12 amino acids long. CDR1 LGHNT and CDR2 FRNRAP come from the germline V gene. V lost 7 bases and J 11 bases, leaving 17 bases between the germline ends. CDR3 sequence reads: CASDLGRSDAFF. Written as DNA, the CDR3 is TGTGCTAGTGACCTGGGGCGAAGCGATGCTTTCTTT.

Many counts were recorded for this clonotype. The chain has TRBV6-1 and TRBJ2-5; D is undetermined. Between the trimmed V and J ends, which lost 2 bases and 4 bases, there was a span of 8 bases. The CDR3 is made up of 13 amino acids. From germline, CDR1 is MNHNS and CDR2 SASEGT. The CDR3 DNA reads TGTGCCAGCAGTGAAATCTCGGGAGAGACCCAGTACTTC. As protein: CASSEISGETQYF.

This clonotype appeared many times. The CDR3 DNA reads as TGTGCCAGCAGTCCGTTAGGGGACACCGGGGAGCTGTTTTTT. As protein: CASSPLGDTGELFF. V and J are TRBV2 and TRBJ2-2; D is possibly TRBD1 (5 bases). Trimming shortened V by 5 bases and J by 3 bases, and 10 bases separated the two germline ends. Germline lookup yields CDR1 SNHLY and CDR2 FYNNEI. The CDR3 is 14 residues long.

This clonotype has at least ten counts. The chain links TRBV20-1 to TRBJ1-1, with D perhaps TRBD1 (5 bases). Trimming removed 5 bases at V and 4 bases at J, with 14 bases between. Germline V lookup: CDR1 DFQATT, CDR2 SNEGSKA (reference sequence). The CDR3 spans 13 residues. CDR3: CSAWGGVGTEAFF. The CDR3 nucleotides read TGCAGTGCTTGGGGGGGTGTAGGCACTGAAGCTTTCTTT.

The V and J genes are TRBV6-5 and TRBJ1-1, with unresolved D. The V gene lost 3 bases and the J gene lost 0 bases, with 11 bases spanning the gap. The CDR3 spans 15 residues. In germline, CDR1 is MNHEY, CDR2 SVGAGI. The CDR3 sequence: CASSYSTVMNTEAFF. The CDR3 coding sequence is TGTGCCAGCAGTTATTCAACAGTCATGAACACTGAAGCTTTCTTT.

This clonotype was counted ten times or more. The chain joins TRBV2 to TRBJ1-1; D gene unclear. The CDR3 covers 11 residues. Trimming left V 4 bases short and J 7 bases short, with 7 bases between. Looked up from germline, CDR1 is SNHLY and CDR2 is FYNNEI. CDR3 DNA sequence: TGTGCCAGCAGTGTCGGTCATGAAGCTTTCTTT. This sequence encodes CASSVGHEAFF.

This clonotype has ten or more counts. Compared with germline, one end of the junction differs, possibly owing to a read error. The chain carries TRBV12-3 or TRBV12-4 and TRBJ1-5, with a tentative D call TRBD1 (5 bases). CDR3 size: 12 residues. This CDR3 reads CASSLGGGQCIF. The CDR3 DNA is TGTGCCAGCAGTTTAGGGGGCGGCCAATGCATTTTT.

This clonotype was picked up many times. The V gene is TRBV4-1, the J gene TRBJ1-2; weak D call: TRBD1 (6 bases). The CDR3 has 16 amino acids. CDR1 is MGHRA and CDR2 is YSYEKL in the germline V gene. Between the trimmed V and J ends, which lost 1 base and 1 base, there was a span of 13 bases. CDR3: CASSQVWAGDNYGYTF. The CDR3 DNA sequence: TGCGCCAGCAGCCAAGTTTGGGCAGGGGATAACTATGGCTACACCTTC.

This clonotype showed up many times. This chain uses TRBV29-1 with TRBJ2-5; D is unclear. V was trimmed by 7 bases and J by 2 bases, leaving 11 bases between them. CDR1 and CDR2 from the germline V gene are SQVTM and ANQGSEA. This CDR3 has 12 amino acids. CDR3 sequence (DNA): TGCAGCGGCCGACTTTCTCAAGAGACCCAGTACTTC. Translated: CSGRLSQETQYF. Supplemented by reference TRBV29-1 and TRBJ2-5, the full variable domain reads SAVISQKPSRDICQRGTSLTIQCQVDSQVTMMFWYRQQPGQSLTLIATANQGSEATYESGFVIDKFPISRPNLTFSTLTVSNMSPEDSSIYLCSGRLSQETQYFGPGTRLLVL.

This clonotype was seen at least ten times. The chain couples TRBV11-3 to TRBJ2-5; 7 bases map to TRBD1. Germline trimming cut 5 bases from V and 5 bases from J; bases unmatched to any gene: 8. The CDR3 consists of 14 residues. The germline CDR1 and CDR2 sequences are SGHNT and YENEEA. The CDR3 here is CASSQYRGRETQYF. The CDR3 DNA reads as TGTGCCAGCAGCCAATACAGGGGCCGGGAGACCCAGTACTTC. Filled out from reference TRBV11-3 and TRBJ2-5, the complete variable domain reads EAGVVQSPRYKIIEKKQPVAFWCNPISGHNTLYWYLQNLGQGPELLIRYENEEAVDDSQLPKDRFSAERLKGVDSTLKIQPAELGDSAVYLCASSQYRGRETQYFGPGTRLLVL.

This clonotype was seen at least ten times. CDR3 protein: CASSSDREVIEETQYF. The CDR3 coding sequence is TGTGCCAGCAGTTCAGACAGGGAGGTAATAGAAGAGACCCAGTACTTC. The chain is built from TRBV6-2 or TRBV6-3 and TRBJ2-5, with D maybe TRBD1 (7 bases). The V gene lost 4 bases and the J gene lost 3 bases, with 18 bases spanning the gap. Germline V gene lookup returns CDR1 MNHEY and CDR2 SVGEGT. There are 16 residues in the CDR3.

There are many counts of this clonotype. The V call is TRBV6-1, the J call TRBJ1-6; 11 bases match TRBD1. With V trimmed by 6 bases and J by 9 bases, 7 bases remained unmatched. Germline V gives CDR1 MNHNS, CDR2 SASEGT. The CDR3 is 15 residues long. The CDR3 here is CASRKGTGGFSPLHF. CDR3 bases: TGTGCCAGCAGGAAAGGGACAGGGGGTTTTTCACCCCTCCACTTT.

This clonotype has ten or more counts. The chain couples TRBV27 to TRBJ1-1; D gene uncertain. V lost 0 bases and J 6 bases, leaving 14 bases between the germline ends. Germline V gene data show CDR1 as MNHEY and CDR2 as SMNVEV (reference sequence). The CDR3 runs 15 residues. CDR3 sequence reads: CASSLSASRGAEAFF. The CDR3, as DNA: TGTGCCAGCAGTTTATCAGCATCGCGGGGTGCTGAAGCTTTCTTT.

This clonotype was picked up many times. J is TRBJ2-6 and V is TRBV6-2 or TRBV6-3; unclear D gene. The CDR3 covers 18 residues. The V end was cut by 2 bases, the J end by 0 bases, with 14 bases between. Per the germline V gene, CDR1 is MNHEY and CDR2 is SVGEGT. CDR3 loop: CASSYPAETYSGANVLTF. The CDR3 nucleotides read TGTGCCAGCAGTTACCCGGCAGAGACCTACTCTGGGGCCAACGTCCTGACTTTC.

This clonotype was observed at least ten times. At one end the junction does not follow the germline gene, possibly because of a read error. The genes are TRBV7-9 and TRBJ2-5, with D possibly being TRBD1 (7 bases). CDR1 is SEHNR and CDR2 is FQNEAQ in the germline V gene (reference sequence). This CDR3 is built from 13 residues. CDR3 sequence (DNA): TGTGCCAACAGCGGAGGGGGCGGCGAGACCCAGTACTTC. Encoded protein: CANSGGGGETQYF.

V gene TRBV20-1 combines with J gene TRBJ2-7; D is ambiguous. Looked up from germline, CDR1 is DFQATT and CDR2 is SNEGSKA (reference sequence). The length of the CDR3 is 13 residues. Between the trimmed V and J ends, which lost 0 bases and 2 bases, there was a span of 8 bases. CDR3 region: CSAREGKTYEQYF. As DNA, the CDR3 is TGCAGTGCTAGAGAGGGAAAAACCTACGAGCAGTACTTC.

Concerning this clonotype: A much larger clone differs by one base, so this may be a read error. Since the CDR3 does not end with the conserved phenylalanine or tryptophan, this likely comes from a read error. The V gene is TRBV6-1, the J gene TRBJ2-7, with no clear D. This CDR3 comprises 12 residues. Trimming cost V 6 bases and J 2 bases, with 8 bases left between them. Germline CDR1 reads MNHNS; CDR2 reads SASEGT. CDR3 residues: CASSKGTYEQYL. The CDR3 DNA is TGTGCCAGCAGCAAAGGGACCTACGAGCAGTACTTA.

This clonotype was seen at least ten times. This chain connects TRBV20-1 to TRBJ2-7, with 8 nucleotides matching TRBD2. J lost 3 bases, V lost 6 bases, and 13 bases had no gene match. Germline V gives CDR1 DFQATT, CDR2 SNEGSKA (reference sequence). The CDR3 loop spans 15 amino acids. The CDR3 nucleotides read TGCAGTGCCGCGTCTACCGGGACTAGACTCTACGAGCAGTACTTC. This gives the protein CSAASTGTRLYEQYF.

This clonotype was counted only a few times. This chain joins TRBV20-1 and TRBJ1-1; possible D gene TRBD1, 5 bases. Deletions cut 3 bases from V and 4 bases from J, with 15 bases between. The CDR3 spans 14 residues. Germline-derived CDR1 and CDR2 are DFQATT and SNEGSKA (reference sequence). As DNA, the CDR3 is TGCAGTGCTAGTGGGGGGTACAAGGGCACTGAAGCTTTCTTT. This translates into CSASGGYKGTEAFF.